The source of this TCR delta chain is a study of gammadelta T cells in human blood (dated by TCRdb to about 2020). Study-wide conclusions, independent of this receptor: In the study, polyclonal expansion of innate gamma-delta T cells immediately after birth was reported to appear to be driven by microbial exposure.

The library was prepared using RT-PCR. Instrument used: Illumina MiSeq. Identical DNA sequences were merged into single rows after TCRdb reprocessed the public reads with CATT. The sample includes several hundred delta-chain clones, with approximately 31% observed a single time. The ten largest clones add up to roughly 30% of the sample. This clone is large (0.1 to 1%) in its sample. Its specific antigen is unknown. The record has no base qualities; no much larger clone is one base away. This specimen includes other DNA sequences encoding the same CDR3. V lost 3 bases and J lost 9 bases; the stretch between them is 59 bases long. The germline V gene yields TSWWSYY for CDR1 and QGS for CDR2. Its CDR3 holds 29 amino acids, cysteine through phenylalanine. The entry retains the CDR3 DNA only, 87 bases that are in frame from base 1.

What was sequenced was non-Vgamma9Vdelta2 gamma-delta T cells from infant blood. The sequence derives from a human donor. This receptor chain uses TRDV1 and TRDJ2; the D gene cannot be resolved beyond TRDD2 or TRDD3, each matching 7 bases. The nucleotide sequence reads as follows: TGTGCTCTTGGGGACAAACCTTACTGTGGGTTCCTACTCCTCTGTACTTGGGGGAAAACATCCCACCACCGTACACAACTCTTCTTT. Its protein reads: CALGDKPYCGFLLLCTWGKTSHHRTQLFF.